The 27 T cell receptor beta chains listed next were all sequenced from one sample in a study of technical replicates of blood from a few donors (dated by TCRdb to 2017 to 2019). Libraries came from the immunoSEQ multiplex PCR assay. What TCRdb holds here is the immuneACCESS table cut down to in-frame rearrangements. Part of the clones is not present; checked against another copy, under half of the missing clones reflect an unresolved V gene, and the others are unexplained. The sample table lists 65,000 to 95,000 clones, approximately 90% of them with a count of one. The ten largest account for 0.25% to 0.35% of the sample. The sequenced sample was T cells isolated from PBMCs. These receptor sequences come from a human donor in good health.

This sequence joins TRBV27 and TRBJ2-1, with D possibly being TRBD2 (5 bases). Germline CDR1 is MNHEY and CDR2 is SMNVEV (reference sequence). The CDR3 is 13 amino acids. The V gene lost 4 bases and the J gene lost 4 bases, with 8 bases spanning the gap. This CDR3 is CASSWTAYNEQFF. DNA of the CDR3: TGTGCCAGCAGTTGGACTGCATACAATGAGCAGTTCTTC.

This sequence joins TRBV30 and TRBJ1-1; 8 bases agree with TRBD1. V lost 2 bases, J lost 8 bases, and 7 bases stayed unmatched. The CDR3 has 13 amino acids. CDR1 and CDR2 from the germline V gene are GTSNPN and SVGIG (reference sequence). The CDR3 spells CAWSNTRTGEAFF. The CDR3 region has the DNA TGTGCCTGGAGTAATACAAGGACAGGGGAAGCTTTCTTT.

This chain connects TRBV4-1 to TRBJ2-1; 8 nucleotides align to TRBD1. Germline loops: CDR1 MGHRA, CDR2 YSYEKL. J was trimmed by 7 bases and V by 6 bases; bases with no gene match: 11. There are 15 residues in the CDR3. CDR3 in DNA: TGCGCCAGCAGAGCTATAGGCAGGGGGCGGAATGAGCAGTTCTTC. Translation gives CASRAIGRGRNEQFF.

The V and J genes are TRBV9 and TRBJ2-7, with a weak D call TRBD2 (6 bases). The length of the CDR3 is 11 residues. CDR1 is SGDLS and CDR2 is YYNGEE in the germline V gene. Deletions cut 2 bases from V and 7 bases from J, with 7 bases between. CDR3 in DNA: TGTGCCAGCAGCGTGGGGGGTGAGCAGTACTTC. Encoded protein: CASSVGGEQYF. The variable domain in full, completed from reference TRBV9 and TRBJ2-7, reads DSGVTQTPKHLITATGQRVTLRCSPRSGDLSVYWYQQSLDQGLQFLIQYYNGEERAKGNILERFSAQQFPDLHSELNLSSLELGDSALYFCASSVGGEQYFGPGTRLTVT.

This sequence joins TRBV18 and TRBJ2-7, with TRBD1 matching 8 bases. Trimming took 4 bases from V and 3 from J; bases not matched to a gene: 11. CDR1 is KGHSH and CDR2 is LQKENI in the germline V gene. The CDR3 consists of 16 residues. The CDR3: CASSHTRDRTNYEQYF. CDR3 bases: TGTGCCAGCTCACACACTCGGGACAGGACGAACTACGAGCAGTACTTC.

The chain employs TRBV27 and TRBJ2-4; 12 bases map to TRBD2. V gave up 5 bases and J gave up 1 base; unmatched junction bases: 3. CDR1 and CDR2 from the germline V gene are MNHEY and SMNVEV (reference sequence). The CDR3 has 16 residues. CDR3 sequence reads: CASSPLAGGAKNIQYF. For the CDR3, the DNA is TGTGCCAGCAGTCCGCTAGCGGGAGGGGCCAAAAACATTCAGTACTTC.

For the CDR3, the DNA is TGTGCCAGCAGTGACAGGGGCGACAATGAGCAGTTCTTC. Translation: CASSDRGDNEQFF. The chain has TRBV11-3 and TRBJ2-1, with 8 bases that match TRBD1. Germline CDR1 reads SGHNT; CDR2 reads YENEEA. The CDR3 consists of 13 residues. Trimming at V came to 6 bases and at J to 5 bases, leaving 3 bases not matched to a gene.

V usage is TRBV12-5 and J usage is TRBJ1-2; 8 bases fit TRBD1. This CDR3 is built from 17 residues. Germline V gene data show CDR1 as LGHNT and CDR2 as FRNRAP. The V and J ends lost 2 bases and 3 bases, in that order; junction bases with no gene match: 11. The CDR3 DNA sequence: TGTGCTAGTGGTTTGCCCCATAAACAGGGGGGAGACTATGGCTACACCTTC. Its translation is CASGLPHKQGGDYGYTF. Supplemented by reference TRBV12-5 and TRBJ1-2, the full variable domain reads DARVTQTPRHKVTEMGQEVTMRCQPILGHNTVFWYRQTMMQGLELLAYFRNRAPLDDSGMPKDRFSAEMPDATLATLKIQPSEPRDSAVYFCASGLPHKQGGDYGYTFGSGTRLTVV.

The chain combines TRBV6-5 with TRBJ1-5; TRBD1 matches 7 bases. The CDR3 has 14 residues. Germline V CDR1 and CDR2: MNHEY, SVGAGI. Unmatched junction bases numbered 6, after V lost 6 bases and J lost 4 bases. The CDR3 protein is CASSYDRANQPQHF. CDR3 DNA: TGTGCCAGCAGCTATGACAGGGCGAATCAGCCCCAGCATTTT.

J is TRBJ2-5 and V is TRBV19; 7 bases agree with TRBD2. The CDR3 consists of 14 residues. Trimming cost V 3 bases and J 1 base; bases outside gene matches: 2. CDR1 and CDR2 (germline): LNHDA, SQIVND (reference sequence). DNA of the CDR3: TGTGCCAGTAGTATGGGGAGGGCCCAAGAGACCCAGTACTTC. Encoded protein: CASSMGRAQETQYF. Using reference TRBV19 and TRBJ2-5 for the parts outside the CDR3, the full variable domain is DGGITQSPKYLFRKEGQNVTLSCEQNLNHDAMYWYRQDPGQGLRLIYYSQIVNDFQKGDIAEGYSVSREKKESFPLTVTSAQKNPTAFYLCASSMGRAQETQYFGPGTRLLVL.

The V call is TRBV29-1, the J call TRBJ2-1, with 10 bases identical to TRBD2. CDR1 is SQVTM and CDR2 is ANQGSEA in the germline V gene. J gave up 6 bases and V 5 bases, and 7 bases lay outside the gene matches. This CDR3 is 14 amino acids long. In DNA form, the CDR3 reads TGCAGCGTTAACAGCGGGAGGGTATTCAATGAGCAGTTCTTC. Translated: CSVNSGRVFNEQFF.

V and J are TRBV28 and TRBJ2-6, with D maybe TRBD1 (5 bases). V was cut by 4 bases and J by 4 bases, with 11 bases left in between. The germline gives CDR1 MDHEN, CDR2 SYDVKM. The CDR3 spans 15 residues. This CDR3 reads CASSSSGSGANVLTF. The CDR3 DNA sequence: TGTGCCAGCAGTTCCTCAGGGTCCGGGGCCAACGTCCTGACTTTC.

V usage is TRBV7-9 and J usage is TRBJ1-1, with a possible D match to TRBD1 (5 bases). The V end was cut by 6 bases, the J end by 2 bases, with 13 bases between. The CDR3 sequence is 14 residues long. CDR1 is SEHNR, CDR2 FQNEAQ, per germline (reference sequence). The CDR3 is CASSNSQDNTEAFF. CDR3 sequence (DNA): TGTGCCAGCAGTAATTCACAGGATAACACTGAAGCTTTCTTT.

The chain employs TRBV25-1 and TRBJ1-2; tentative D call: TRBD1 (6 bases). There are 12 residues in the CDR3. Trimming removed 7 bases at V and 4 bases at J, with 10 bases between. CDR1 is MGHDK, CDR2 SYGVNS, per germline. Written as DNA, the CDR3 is TGTGCCAGCACCCTGGACAGCTATGGCTACACCTTC. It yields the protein CASTLDSYGYTF.

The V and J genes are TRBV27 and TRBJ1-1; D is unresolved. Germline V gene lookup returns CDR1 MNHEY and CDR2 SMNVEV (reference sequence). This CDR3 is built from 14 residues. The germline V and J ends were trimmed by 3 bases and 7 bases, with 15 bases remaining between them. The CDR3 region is CASSFTRGRVEAFF. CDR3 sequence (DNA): TGTGCCAGCAGTTTCACACGAGGGCGGGTTGAAGCTTTCTTT.

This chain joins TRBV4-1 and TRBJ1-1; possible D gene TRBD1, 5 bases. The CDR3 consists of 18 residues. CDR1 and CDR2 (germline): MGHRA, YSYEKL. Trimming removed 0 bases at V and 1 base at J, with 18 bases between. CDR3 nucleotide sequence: TGCGCCAGCAGCCAAGAGGGTATTAGACAGTCGGCGAACACTGAAGCTTTCTTT. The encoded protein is CASSQEGIRQSANTEAFF.

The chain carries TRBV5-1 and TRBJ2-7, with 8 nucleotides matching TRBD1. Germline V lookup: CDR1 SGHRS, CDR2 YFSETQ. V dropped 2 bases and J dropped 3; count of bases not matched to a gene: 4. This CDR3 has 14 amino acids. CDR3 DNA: TGCGCCAGCAGCTTAGCAGGGGGCGTCTACGAGCAGTACTTC. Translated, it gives CASSLAGGVYEQYF.

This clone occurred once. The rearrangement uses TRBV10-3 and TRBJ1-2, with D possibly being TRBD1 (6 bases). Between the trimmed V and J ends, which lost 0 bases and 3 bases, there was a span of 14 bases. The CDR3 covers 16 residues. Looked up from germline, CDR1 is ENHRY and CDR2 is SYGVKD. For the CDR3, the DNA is TGTGCCATCAGTGAGTCGACAAGGTCAGGGGACTATGGCTACACCTTC. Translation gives CAISESTRSGDYGYTF.

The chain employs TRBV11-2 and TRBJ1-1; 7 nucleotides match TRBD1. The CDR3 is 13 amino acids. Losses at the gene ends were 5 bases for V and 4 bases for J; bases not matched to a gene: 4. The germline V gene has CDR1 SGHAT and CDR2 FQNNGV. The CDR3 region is CASSLEGATEAFF. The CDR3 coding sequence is TGTGCCAGCAGCCTGGAGGGGGCCACTGAAGCTTTCTTT.

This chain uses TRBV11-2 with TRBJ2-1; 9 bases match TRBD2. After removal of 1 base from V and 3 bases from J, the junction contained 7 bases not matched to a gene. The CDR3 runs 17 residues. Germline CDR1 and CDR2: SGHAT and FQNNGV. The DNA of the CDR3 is TGTGCCAGCAGCTTAGCAGCTAGCGGGGTATTCTACAATGAGCAGTTCTTC. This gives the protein CASSLAASGVFYNEQFF. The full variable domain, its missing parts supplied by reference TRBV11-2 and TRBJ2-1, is EAGVAQSPRYKIIEKRQSVAFWCNPISGHATLYWYQQILGQGPKLLIQFQNNGVVDDSQLPKDRFSAERLKGVDSTLKIQPAKLEDSAVYLCASSLAASGVFYNEQFFGPGTRLTVL.

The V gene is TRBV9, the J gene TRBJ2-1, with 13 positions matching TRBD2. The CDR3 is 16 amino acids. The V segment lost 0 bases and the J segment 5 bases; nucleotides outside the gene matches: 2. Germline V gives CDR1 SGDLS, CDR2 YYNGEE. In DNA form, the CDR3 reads TGTGCCAGCAGCGTAGGGACTAGCGGGAGAAACAATGAGCAGTTCTTC. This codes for CASSVGTSGRNNEQFF.

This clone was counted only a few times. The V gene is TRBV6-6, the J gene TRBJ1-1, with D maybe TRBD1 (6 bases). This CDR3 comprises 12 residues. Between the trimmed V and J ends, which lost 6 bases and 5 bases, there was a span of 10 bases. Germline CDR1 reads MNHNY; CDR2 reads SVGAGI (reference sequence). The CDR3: CASRLTGTEAFF. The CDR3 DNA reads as TGTGCCAGCAGGTTAACAGGGACTGAAGCTTTCTTT.

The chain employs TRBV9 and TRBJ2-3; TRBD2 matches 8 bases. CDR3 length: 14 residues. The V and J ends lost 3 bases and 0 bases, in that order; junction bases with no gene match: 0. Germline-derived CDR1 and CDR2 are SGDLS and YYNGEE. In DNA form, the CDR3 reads TGTGCCAGCAGCGCTAGCGGGAGCACAGATACGCAGTATTTT. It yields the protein CASSASGSTDTQYF. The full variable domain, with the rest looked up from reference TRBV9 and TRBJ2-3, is DSGVTQTPKHLITATGQRVTLRCSPRSGDLSVYWYQQSLDQGLQFLIQYYNGEERAKGNILERFSAQQFPDLHSELNLSSLELGDSALYFCASSASGSTDTQYFGPGTRLTVL.

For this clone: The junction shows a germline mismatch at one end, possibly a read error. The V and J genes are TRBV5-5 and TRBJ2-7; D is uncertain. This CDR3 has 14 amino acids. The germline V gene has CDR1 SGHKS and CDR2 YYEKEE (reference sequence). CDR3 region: CASSLVYDPGNPFF. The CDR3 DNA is TGTGCCAGCAGCTTGGTTTATGATCCAGGTAACCCTTTTTTC.

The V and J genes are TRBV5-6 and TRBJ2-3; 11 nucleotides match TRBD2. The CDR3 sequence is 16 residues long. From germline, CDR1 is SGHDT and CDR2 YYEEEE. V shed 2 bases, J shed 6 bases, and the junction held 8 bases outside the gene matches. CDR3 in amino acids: CASSLKLAGVVDTQYF. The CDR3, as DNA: TGTGCCAGCAGCTTAAAACTAGCGGGAGTGGTGGATACGCAGTATTTT.

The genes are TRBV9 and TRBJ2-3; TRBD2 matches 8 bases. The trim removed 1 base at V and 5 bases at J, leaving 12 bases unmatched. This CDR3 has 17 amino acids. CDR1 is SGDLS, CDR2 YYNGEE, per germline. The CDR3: CASSVRLATRAGDTQYF. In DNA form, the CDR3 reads TGTGCCAGCAGCGTAAGACTAGCGACCCGAGCAGGAGATACGCAGTATTTT.

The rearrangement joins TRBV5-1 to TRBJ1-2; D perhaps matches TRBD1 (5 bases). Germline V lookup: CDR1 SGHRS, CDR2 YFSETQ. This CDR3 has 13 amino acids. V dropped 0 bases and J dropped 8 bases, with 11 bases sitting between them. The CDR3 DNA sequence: TGCGCCAGCAGCTTGGGGGACTCAGAAGGCTACACCTTC. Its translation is CASSLGDSEGYTF.